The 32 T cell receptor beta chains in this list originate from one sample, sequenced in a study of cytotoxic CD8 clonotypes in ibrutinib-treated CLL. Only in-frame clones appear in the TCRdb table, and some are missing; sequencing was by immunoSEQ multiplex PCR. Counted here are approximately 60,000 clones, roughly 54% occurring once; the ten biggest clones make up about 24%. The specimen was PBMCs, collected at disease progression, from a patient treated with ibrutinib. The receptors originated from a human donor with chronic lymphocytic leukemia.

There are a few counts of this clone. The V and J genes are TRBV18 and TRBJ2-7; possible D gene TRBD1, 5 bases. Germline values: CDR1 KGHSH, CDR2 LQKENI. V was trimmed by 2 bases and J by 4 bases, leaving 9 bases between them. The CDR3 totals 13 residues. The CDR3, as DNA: TGTGCCAGCTCACCAGGGGCAGCTTACGAGCAGTACTTC. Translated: CASSPGAAYEQYF. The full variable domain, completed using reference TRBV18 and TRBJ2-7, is NAGVMQNPRHLVRRRGQEARLRCSPMKGHSHVYWYRQLPEEGLKFMVYLQKENIIDESGMPKERFSAEFPKEGPSILRIQQVVRGDSAAYFCASSPGAAYEQYFGPGTRLTVT.

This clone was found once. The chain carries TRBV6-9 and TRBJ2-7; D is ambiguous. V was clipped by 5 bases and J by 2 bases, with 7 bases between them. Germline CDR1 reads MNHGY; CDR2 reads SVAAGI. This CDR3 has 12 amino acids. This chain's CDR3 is CASSEFPYEQYF. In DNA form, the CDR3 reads TGTGCCAGCAGTGAGTTCCCCTACGAGCAGTACTTC.

The CDR3 coding sequence is TGTGCCAGCAGTTACGACAGGGGGCTTGGCGAGCAGTACTTC. It translates to CASSYDRGLGEQYF. This chain connects TRBV27 to TRBJ2-7; 10 bases map to TRBD1. The CDR3 runs 14 residues. Germline CDR1 MNHEY, CDR2 SMNVEV (reference sequence). Trimming at V came to 4 bases and at J to 6 bases, leaving 6 bases not matched to a gene.

In DNA form, the CDR3 reads TGTGCCAGCAGTTTAATAAGGTACGAGCAGTACTTC. Its translation: CASSLIRYEQYF. The chain links TRBV28 to TRBJ2-7; no clear D gene. Germline CDR1 reads MDHEN; CDR2 reads SYDVKM. V was trimmed by 2 bases and J by 4 bases, leaving 6 bases between them. The CDR3 spans 12 residues.

CDR3 sequence (DNA): TGTGCCAGTAGTACACAGGGTACCTACAATGAGCAGTTCTTC. Its translation: CASSTQGTYNEQFF. This chain uses TRBV19 with TRBJ2-1; maybe TRBD1 (6 bases). The V gene lost 4 bases and the J gene lost 2 bases, with 9 bases spanning the gap. Germline V gene lookup returns CDR1 LNHDA and CDR2 SQIVND (reference sequence). The CDR3 has 14 amino acids.

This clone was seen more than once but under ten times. The CDR3: CASSLATDLNTEAFF. The CDR3 DNA follows: TGCGCCAGCAGCTTGGCCACGGACTTGAACACTGAAGCTTTCTTT. The rearrangement links TRBV5-1 to TRBJ1-1, with D hard to call. Trimming cost V 0 bases and J 0 bases, with 9 bases left between them. Germline V gene sequence: CDR1 SGHRS, CDR2 YFSETQ. This CDR3 has 15 amino acids.

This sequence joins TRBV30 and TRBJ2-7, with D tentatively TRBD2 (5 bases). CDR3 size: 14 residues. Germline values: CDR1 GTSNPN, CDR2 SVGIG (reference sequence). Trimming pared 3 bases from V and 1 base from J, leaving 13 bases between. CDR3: CAWSGEGSSYEQYF. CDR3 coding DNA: TGTGCCTGGAGCGGGGAAGGGAGTTCCTACGAGCAGTACTTC.

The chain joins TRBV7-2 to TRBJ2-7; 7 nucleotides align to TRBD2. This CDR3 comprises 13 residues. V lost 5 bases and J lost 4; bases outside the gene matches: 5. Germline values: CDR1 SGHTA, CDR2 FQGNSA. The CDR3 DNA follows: TGTGCCAGCAGCGAGCGGGGACTGTACGAGCAGTACTTC. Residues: CASSERGLYEQYF.

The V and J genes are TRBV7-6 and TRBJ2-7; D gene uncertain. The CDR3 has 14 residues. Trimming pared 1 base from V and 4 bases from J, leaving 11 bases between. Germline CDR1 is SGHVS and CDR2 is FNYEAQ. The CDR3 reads CASSLEAITYEQYF. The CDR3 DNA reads TGTGCCAGCAGCTTAGAGGCAATAACTTACGAGCAGTACTTC.

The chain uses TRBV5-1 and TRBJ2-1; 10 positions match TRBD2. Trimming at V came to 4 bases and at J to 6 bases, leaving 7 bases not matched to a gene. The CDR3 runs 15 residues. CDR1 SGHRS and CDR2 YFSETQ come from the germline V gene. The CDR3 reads CASSRSGGPLNEQFF. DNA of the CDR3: TGCGCCAGCAGCCGTAGCGGGGGGCCTCTCAATGAGCAGTTCTTC.

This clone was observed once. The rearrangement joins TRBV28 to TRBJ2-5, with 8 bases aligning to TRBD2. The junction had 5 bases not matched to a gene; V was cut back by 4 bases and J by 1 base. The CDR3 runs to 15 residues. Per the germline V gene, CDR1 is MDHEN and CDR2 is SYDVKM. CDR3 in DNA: TGTGCCAGCAGTTCGGGGGGGGACACCCAAGAGACCCAGTACTTC. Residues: CASSSGGDTQETQYF.

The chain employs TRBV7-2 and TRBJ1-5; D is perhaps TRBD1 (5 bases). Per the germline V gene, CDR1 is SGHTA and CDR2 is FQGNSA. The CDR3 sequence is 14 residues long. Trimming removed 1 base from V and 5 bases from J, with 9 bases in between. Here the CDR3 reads CASSLEPGYQPQHF. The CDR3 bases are TGTGCCAGCAGCTTAGAGCCAGGGTATCAGCCCCAGCATTTT.

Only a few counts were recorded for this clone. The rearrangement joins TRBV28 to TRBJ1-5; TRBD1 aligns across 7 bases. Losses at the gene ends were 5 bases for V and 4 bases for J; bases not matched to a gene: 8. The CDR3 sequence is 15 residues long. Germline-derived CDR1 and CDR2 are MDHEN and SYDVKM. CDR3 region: CASSPTDRANQPQHF. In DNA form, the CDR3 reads TGTGCCAGCAGTCCGACAGACAGGGCGAATCAGCCCCAGCATTTT.

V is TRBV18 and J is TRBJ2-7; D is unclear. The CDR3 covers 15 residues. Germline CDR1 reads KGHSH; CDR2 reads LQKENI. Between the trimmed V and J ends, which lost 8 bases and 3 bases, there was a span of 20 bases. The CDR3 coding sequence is TGTGCCAGCGCCATGGTTTCCGGGTCGGTCTACGAGCAGTACTTC. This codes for CASAMVSGSVYEQYF.

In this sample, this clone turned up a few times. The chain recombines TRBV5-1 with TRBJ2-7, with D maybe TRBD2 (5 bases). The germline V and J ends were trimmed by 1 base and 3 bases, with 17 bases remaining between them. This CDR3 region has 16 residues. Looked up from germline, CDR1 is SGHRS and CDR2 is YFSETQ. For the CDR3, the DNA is TGCGCCAGCAGCTTGTCTTCACTAGAGGTAATCTACGAGCAGTACTTC. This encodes CASSLSSLEVIYEQYF.

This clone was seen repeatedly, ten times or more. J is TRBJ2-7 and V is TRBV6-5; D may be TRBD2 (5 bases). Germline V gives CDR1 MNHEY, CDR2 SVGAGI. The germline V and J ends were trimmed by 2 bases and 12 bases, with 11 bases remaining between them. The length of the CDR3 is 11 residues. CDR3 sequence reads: CASSYGGGAYF. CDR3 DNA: TGTGCCAGCAGTTACGGCGGAGGCGCGTACTTC.

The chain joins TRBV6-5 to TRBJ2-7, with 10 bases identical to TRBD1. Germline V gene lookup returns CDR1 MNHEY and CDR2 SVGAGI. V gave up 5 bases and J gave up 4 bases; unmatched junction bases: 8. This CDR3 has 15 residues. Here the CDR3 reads CASSRSEGQGYEQYF. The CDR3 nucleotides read TGTGCCAGCAGTCGGTCCGAGGGACAGGGGTACGAGCAGTACTTC.

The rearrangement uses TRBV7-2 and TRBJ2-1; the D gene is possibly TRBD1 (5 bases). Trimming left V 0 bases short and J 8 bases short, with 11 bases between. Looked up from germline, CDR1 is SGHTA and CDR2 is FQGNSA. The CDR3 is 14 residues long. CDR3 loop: CASSLAVQGHEQFF. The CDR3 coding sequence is TGTGCCAGCAGCTTAGCGGTGCAGGGTCATGAGCAGTTCTTC.

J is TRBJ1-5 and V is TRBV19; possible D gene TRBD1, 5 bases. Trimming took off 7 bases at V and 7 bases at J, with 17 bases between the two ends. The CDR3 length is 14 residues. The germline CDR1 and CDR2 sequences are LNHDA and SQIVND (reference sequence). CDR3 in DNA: TGTGCCAGTACTCCAGGGTATTTGAACCAGCCCCAGCATTTT. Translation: CASTPGYLNQPQHF.

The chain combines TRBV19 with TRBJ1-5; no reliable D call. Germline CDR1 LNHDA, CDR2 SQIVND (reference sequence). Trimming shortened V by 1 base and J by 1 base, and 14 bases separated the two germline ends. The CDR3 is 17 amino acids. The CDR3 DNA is TGTGCCAGTAGTATAGGAGGAAGCCTGGGAAGCAATCAGCCCCAGCATTTT. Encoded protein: CASSIGGSLGSNQPQHF. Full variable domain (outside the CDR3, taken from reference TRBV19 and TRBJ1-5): DGGITQSPKYLFRKEGQNVTLSCEQNLNHDAMYWYRQDPGQGLRLIYYSQIVNDFQKGDIAEGYSVSREKKESFPLTVTSAQKNPTAFYLCASSIGGSLGSNQPQHFGDGTRLSIL.

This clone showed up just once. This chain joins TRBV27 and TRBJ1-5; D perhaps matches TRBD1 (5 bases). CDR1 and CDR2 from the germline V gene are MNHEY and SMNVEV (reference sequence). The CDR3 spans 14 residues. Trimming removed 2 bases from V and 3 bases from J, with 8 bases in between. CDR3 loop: CASSLGGYNQPQHF. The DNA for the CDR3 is TGTGCCAGCAGTTTAGGGGGGTACAATCAGCCCCAGCATTTT.

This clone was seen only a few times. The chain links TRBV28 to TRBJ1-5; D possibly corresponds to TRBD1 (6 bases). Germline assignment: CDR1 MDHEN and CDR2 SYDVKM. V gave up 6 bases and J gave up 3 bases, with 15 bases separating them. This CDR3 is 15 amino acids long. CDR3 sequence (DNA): TGTGCCAGCAGAACCACAGGGAATCACAATCAGCCCCAGCATTTT. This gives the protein CASRTTGNHNQPQHF.

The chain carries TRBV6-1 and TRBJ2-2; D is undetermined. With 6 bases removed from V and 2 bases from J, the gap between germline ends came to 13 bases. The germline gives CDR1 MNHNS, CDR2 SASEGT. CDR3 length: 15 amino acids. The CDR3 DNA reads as TGTGCCAGCAGACCGTTAGCCCAAAACACCGGGGAGCTGTTTTTT. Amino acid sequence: CASRPLAQNTGELFF.

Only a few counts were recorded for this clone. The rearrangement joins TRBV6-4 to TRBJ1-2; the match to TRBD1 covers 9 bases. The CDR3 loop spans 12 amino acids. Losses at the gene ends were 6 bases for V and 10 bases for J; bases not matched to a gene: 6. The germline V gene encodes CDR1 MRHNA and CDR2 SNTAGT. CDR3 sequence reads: CASSGTGRDYTF. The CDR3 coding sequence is TGTGCCAGCAGCGGGACAGGGAGGGACTACACCTTC.

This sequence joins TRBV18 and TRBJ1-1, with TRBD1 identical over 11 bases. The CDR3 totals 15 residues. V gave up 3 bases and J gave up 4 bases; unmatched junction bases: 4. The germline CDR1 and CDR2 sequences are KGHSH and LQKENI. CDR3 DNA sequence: TGTGCCAGCTCACCCTCGGGACAGGGGGGCACTGAAGCTTTCTTT. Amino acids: CASSPSGQGGTEAFF.

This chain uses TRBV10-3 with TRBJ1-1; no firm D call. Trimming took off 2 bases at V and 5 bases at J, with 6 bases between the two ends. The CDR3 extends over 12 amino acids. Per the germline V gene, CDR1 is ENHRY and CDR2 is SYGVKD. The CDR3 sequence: CAISEGGTEAFF. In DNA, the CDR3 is TGTGCCATCAGTGAGGGTGGGACTGAAGCTTTCTTT.

CDR3 bases: TGTGCCATCAGTGAGGCTAGCGCCAAGCCCTACGAGCAGTACTTC. Encoded protein: CAISEASAKPYEQYF. V is TRBV10-3 and J is TRBJ2-7, with D possibly being TRBD2 (6 bases). Trimming pared 2 bases from V and 2 bases from J, leaving 13 bases between. Germline V gene data show CDR1 as ENHRY and CDR2 as SYGVKD. The CDR3 runs 15 residues.

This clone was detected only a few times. The CDR3, as DNA: TGTGCCAGCAGACTAGAGGGACTAGCGGGTACCGGGGAGCTGTTTTTT. Protein: CASRLEGLAGTGELFF. The J gene is TRBJ2-2, the V gene TRBV27, with 12 bases lining up with TRBD2. J gave up 5 bases and V 6 bases, and 7 bases lay outside the gene matches. CDR3 length equals 16 residues. The germline V gene has CDR1 MNHEY and CDR2 SMNVEV (reference sequence).

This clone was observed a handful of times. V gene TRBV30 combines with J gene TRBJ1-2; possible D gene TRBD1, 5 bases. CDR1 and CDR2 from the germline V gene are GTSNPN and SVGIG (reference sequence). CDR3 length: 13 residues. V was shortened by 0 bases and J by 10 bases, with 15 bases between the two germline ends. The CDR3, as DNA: TGTGCCTGGAGTGTAAGGGACTTTATCGACTACACCTTC. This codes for CAWSVRDFIDYTF.

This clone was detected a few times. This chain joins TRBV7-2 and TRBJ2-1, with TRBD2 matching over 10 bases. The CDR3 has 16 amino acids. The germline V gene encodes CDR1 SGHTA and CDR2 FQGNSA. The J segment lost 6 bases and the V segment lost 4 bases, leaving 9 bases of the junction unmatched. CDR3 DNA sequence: TGTGCCAGCAGCTCCTACACCGGGACTAGCGCCAATGAGCAGTTCTTC. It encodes CASSSYTGTSANEQFF.

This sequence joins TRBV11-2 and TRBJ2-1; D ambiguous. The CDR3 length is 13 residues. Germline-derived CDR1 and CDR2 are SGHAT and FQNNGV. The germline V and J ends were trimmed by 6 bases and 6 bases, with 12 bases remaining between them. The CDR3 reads CASRFNQVNEQFF. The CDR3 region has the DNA TGTGCCAGCAGATTCAATCAGGTCAATGAGCAGTTCTTC.

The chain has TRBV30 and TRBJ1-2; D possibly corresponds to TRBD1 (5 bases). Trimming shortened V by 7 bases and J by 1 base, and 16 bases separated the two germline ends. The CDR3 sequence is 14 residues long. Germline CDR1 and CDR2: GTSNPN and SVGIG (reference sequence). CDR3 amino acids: CALERGSVNYGYTF. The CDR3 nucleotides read TGTGCCTTAGAGAGGGGATCGGTTAACTATGGCTACACCTTC.